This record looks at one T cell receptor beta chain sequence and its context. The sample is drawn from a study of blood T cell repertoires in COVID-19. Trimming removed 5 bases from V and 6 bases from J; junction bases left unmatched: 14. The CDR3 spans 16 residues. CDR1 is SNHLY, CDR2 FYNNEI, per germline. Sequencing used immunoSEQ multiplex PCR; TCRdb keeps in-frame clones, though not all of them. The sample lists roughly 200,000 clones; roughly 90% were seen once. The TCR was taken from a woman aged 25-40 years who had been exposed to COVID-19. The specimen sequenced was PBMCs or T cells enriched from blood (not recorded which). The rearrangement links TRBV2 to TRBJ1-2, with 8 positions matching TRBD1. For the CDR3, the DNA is TGTGCCAGCAGTCCCACTTCCGGGACAGGCAGGCATGGCTACACCTTC. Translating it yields CASSPTSGTGRHGYTF. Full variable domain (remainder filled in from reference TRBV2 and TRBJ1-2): EPEVTQTPSHQVTQMGQEVILRCVPISNHLYFYWYRQILGQKVEFLVSFYNNEISEKSEIFDDQFSVERPDGSNFTLKIRSTKLEDSAMYFCASSPTSGTGRHGYTFGSGTRLTVV.